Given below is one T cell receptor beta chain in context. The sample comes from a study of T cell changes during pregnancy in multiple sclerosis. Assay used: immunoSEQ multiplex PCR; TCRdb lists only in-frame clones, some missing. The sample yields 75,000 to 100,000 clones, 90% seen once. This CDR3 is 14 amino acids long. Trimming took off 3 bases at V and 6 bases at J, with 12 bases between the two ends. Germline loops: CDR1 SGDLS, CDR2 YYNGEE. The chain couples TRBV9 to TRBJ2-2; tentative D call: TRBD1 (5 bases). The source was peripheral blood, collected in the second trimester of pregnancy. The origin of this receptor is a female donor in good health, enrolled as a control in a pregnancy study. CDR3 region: CASSAGIKPGELFF. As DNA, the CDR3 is TGTGCCAGCAGCGCAGGGATAAAACCCGGGGAGCTGTTTTTT.